This T cell receptor beta chain was captured by sequencing in a study of metastatic and nonmetastatic thyroid tumors. Treatment of any kind had been given to no patient before thyroid surgery. The CDR3 has 17 amino acids. Germline CDR1 ENHRY, CDR2 SYGVKD. With MiXCR, TCRdb called clones anew from the PCR reads. This sample yields about 18,000 clones, of which around 30% are seen a single time; under 30% belongs to the top ten. Comment on this clone: At one of its ends the junction is not consistent with the germline gene, which may arise from a read error.

Input material: tumor tissue. The TCR comes from a male donor with papillary thyroid cancer or a benign thyroid nodule (not recorded which). Some clones in this sample may be carry-over from other donors' samples. The chain is built from TRBV10-3 and TRBJ2-1, with 11 positions matching TRBD2. The CDR3 DNA is TGTGTCATCAGTGGGGCTAGCGGGAGGTCCTATGATGATGAGCAGTTCTTC. It codes for CVISGASGRSYDDEQFF.